These T cell receptor beta chains were read from a single sample in a study of CD8 T cells in Susac syndrome. TCRdb re-analysed the immunoSEQ multiplex PCR reads in MiXCR, keeping a single row per CDR3 protein. The table has under 200,000 distinct CDR3 sequences, about 94% seen once. The material sequenced was CD4+ T cells from PBMCs. The receptors here all came from a human donor in good health. Both conserved end residues are trimmed from each CDR3. Clone sizes are given selectively: once, few, many, or a class where the clone is expanded.

v_gene: TRBV29-1
abundance: -
CDR3aa: SVAGQGVTEAF

v_gene: TRBV24-1
abundance: -
CDR3aa: ATSDSGGNEKLF

v_gene: TRBV27
abundance: -
CDR3aa: ASSQQAGLAGGHEQF

v_gene: TRBV11-3
abundance: -
CDR3aa: ASSLQGLDEQF

v_gene: TRBV28
abundance: -
CDR3aa: ASSLTVSREKLF

v_gene: TRBV29-1
abundance: -
CDR3aa: SAGTGVAGANVLT

v_gene: TRBV20-1
abundance: -
CDR3aa: SAVRDRTGNTIY

v_gene: TRBV6-1
abundance: -
CDR3aa: ASRLTGTGRTYGYT

v_gene: TRBV12-3/TRBV12-4
abundance: -
CDR3aa: ASSLASGGSDTQY

v_gene: TRBV5-1
abundance: once
CDR3aa: ASSAGTGDDQPQH

v_gene: TRBV3-1
abundance: -
CDR3aa: ASSQGTSGGEQF

v_gene: TRBV12-3/TRBV12-4
abundance: few
CDR3aa: ASSLGSQETQY

v_gene: TRBV5-4
abundance: -
CDR3aa: ASNPGGSGTQY

v_gene: TRBV20-1
abundance: -
CDR3aa: SASRQGGNEQY

v_gene: TRBV9
abundance: -
CDR3aa: ASSVVGQGNIQY

v_gene: TRBV23-1
abundance: -
CDR3aa: ASSPPVGNEKLF

v_gene: TRBV6-4
abundance: -
CDR3aa: ASSDPAGGQDTQY

v_gene: TRBV6-6
abundance: -
CDR3aa: ASSPQGARGGYT

v_gene: TRBV9
abundance: once
CDR3aa: ASSVGVRQVEAF

v_gene: TRBV15
abundance: -
CDR3aa: ATSPAIGQGNGYT

v_gene: TRBV7-9
abundance: -
CDR3aa: ASSTNRGINEKLF

v_gene: TRBV5-1
abundance: once
CDR3aa: ASTLGGTGTNYNEQF

v_gene: TRBV6-2/TRBV6-3
abundance: few
CDR3aa: ASSQSYEQY

v_gene: TRBV9
abundance: -
CDR3aa: ASSPRAGGSSYEQY

v_gene: TRBV7-2
abundance: once
CDR3aa: ASSLATRADGTQY

v_gene: TRBV19
abundance: -
CDR3aa: ASSVSPQH

v_gene: TRBV19
abundance: -
CDR3aa: ASSQRGVSNQPQH

v_gene: TRBV5-1
abundance: -
CDR3aa: ASKIDSVRSGANVLT

v_gene: TRBV7-3
abundance: -
CDR3aa: ASSPVRASTDTQY

v_gene: TRBV19
abundance: -
CDR3aa: ASSIVSGNQPQH

v_gene: TRBV12-3/TRBV12-4
abundance: once
CDR3aa: ASSTPGDSPLH

v_gene: TRBV7-2
abundance: -
CDR3aa: ASSFTGAGNTIY

v_gene: TRBV20-1
abundance: -
CDR3aa: SARDLPGGGNTIY

v_gene: TRBV7-9
abundance: -
CDR3aa: ASSLGGTRAYGYT

v_gene: TRBV7-9
abundance: -
CDR3aa: ASSSRGGVNTEAF

v_gene: TRBV6-2/TRBV6-3
abundance: -
CDR3aa: ASLNPSGGAADTQY

v_gene: TRBV6-6
abundance: once
CDR3aa: ASSYSRGLGQPQH